The clone carrying this T cell receptor beta chain came up a few times. These data belong to a study of early T cells in non-severe SARS-CoV-2 infection. TCRdb fed the 5' RACE reads into MiXCR, producing one record per CDR3 protein. There are fewer than 90,000 distinct CDR3 sequences in the sample; around 15% occur only once, and 10% to 11% lies in the top ten. The V and J ends lost 4 bases and 4 bases respectively, with 21 bases between them. There are 17 residues in the CDR3. The germline V gene encodes CDR1 SGDLS and CDR2 YYNGEE. The sequence derives from an adult who was a healthcare worker with PCR-confirmed SARS-CoV-2 infection or an uninfected control (not recorded which). Input material: whole blood. The J gene is TRBJ2-1, the V gene TRBV9, with D possibly TRBD2 on 6 matching bases. The CDR3 loop reads CASSQYTTLGGYNEQFF. In DNA form, the CDR3 reads TGTGCCAGCAGCCAATATACAACCTTGGGAGGATACAATGAGCAGTTCTTC.